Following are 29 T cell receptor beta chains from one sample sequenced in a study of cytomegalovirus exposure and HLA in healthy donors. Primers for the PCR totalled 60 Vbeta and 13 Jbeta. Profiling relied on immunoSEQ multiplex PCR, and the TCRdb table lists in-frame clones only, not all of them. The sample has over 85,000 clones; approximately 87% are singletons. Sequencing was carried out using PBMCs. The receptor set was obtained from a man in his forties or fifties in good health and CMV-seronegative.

The CDR3 is CASSLALAGERDEQFF. The CDR3, as DNA: TGCGCCAGCAGCTTGGCCCTAGCGGGGGAGAGGGATGAGCAGTTCTTC. This rearrangement joins TRBV5-1 to TRBJ2-1; 10 bases align to TRBD2. Germline loops: CDR1 SGHRS, CDR2 YFSETQ. The CDR3 contains 16 residues. Trimming removed 0 bases from V and 8 bases from J; junction bases left unmatched: 8.

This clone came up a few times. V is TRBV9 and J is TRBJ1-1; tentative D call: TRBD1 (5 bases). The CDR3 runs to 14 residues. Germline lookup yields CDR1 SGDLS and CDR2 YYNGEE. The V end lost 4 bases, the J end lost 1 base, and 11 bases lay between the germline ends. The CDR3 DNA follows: TGTGCCAGCAGCCGTGGGGCGACGAACACTGAAGCTTTCTTT. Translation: CASSRGATNTEAFF.

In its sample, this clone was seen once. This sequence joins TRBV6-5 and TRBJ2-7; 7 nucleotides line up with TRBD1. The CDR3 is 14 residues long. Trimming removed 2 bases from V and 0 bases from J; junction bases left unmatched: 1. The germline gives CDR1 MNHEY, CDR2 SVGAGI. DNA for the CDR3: TGTGCCAGCAGTTACAGGGGGCCCTCCTACGAGCAGTACTTC. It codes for CASSYRGPSYEQYF.

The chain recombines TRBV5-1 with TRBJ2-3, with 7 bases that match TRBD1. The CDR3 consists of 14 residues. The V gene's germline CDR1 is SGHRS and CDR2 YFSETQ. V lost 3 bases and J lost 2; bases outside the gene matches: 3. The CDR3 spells CASSSGQLTDTQYF. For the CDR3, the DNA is TGCGCCAGCAGCTCGGGACAGCTCACAGATACGCAGTATTTT.

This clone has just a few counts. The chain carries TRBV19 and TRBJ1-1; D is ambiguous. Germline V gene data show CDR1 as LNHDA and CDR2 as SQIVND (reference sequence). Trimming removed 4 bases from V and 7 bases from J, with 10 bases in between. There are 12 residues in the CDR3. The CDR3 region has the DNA TGTGCCAGTAGTAGATGGGCATATGAAGCTTTCTTT. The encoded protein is CASSRWAYEAFF.

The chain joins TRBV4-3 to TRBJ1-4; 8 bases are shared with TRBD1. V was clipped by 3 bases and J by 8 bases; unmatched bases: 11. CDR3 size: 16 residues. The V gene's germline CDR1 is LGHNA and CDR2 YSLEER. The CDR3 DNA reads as TGCGCCAGCAGCCAGGGAACGACAGGGGAATCCGAAAAACTGTTTTTT. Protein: CASSQGTTGESEKLFF.

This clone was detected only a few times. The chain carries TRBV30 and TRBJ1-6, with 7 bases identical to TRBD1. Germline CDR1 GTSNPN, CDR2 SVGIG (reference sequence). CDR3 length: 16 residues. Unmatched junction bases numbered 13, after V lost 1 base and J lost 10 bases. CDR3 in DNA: TGTGCCTGGAGTGATCCAAAGACAGGGCGAAGCTCACCCCTCCACTTT. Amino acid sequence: CAWSDPKTGRSSPLHF.

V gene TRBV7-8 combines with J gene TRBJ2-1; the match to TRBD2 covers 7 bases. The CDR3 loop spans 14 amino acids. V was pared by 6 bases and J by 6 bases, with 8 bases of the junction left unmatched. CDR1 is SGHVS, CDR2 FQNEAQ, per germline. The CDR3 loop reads CASRGPWGGNEQFF. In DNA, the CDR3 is TGTGCCAGCAGAGGCCCTTGGGGGGGCAATGAGCAGTTCTTC.

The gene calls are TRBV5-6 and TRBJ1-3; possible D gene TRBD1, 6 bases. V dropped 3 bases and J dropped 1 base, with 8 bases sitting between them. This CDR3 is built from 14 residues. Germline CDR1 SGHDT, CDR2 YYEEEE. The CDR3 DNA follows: TGTGCCAGCAGCTCCGGACAGTCTGGAAACACCATATATTTT. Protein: CASSSGQSGNTIYF.

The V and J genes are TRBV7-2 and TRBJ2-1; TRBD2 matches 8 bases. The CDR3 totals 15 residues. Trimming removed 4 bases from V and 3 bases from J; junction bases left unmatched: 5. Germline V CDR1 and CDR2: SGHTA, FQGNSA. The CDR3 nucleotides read TGTGCCAGCAGCTCACCCGGGGGGGTCTACAATGAGCAGTTCTTC. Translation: CASSSPGGVYNEQFF.

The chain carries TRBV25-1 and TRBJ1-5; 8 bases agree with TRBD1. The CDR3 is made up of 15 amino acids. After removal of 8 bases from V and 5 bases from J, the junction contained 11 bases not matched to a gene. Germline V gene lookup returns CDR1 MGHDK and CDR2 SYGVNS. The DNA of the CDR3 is TGTGCCAGCCGATTCTACAGGGGGGTGGATCAGCCCCAGCATTTT. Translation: CASRFYRGVDQPQHF.

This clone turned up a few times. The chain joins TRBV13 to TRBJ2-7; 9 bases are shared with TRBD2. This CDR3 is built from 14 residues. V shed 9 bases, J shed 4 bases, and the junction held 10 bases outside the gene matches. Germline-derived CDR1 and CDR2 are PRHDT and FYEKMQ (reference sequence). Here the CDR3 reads CASSGGRGMYEQYF. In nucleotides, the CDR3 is TGTGCCAGTAGCGGGGGCAGGGGGATGTACGAGCAGTACTTC.

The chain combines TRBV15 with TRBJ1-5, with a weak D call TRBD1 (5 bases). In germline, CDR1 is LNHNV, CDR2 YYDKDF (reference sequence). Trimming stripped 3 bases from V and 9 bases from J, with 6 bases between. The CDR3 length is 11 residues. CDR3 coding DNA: TGTGCCACCAGCAGCCAGGGGCCCCAGCATTTT. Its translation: CATSSQGPQHF.

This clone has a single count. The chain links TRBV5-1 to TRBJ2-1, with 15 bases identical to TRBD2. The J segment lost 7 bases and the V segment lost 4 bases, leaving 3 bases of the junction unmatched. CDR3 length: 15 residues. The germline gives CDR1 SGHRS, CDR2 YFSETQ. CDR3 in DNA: TGCGCCAGCAGCCCCGGGACTAGCGGGGGGAATGAGCAGTTCTTC. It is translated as CASSPGTSGGNEQFF.

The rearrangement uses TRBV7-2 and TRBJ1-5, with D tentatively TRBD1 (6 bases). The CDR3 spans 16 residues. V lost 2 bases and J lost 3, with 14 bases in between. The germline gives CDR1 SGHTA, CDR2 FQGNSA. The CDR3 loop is CASSLWGQGNNQPQHF. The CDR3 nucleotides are TGTGCCAGCAGCTTATGGGGTCAGGGGAACAATCAGCCCCAGCATTTT.

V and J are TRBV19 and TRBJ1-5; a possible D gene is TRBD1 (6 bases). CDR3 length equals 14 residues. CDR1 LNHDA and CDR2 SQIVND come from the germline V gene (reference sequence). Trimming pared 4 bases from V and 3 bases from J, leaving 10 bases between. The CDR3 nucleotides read TGTGCCAGTAGTAACGACAGGACCAATCAGCCCCAGCATTTT. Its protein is CASSNDRTNQPQHF.

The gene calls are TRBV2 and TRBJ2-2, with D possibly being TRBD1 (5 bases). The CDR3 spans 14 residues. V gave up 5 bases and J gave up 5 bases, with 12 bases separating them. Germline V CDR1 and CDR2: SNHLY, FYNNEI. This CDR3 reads CASSFTGRTGELFF. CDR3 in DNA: TGTGCCAGCAGTTTTACAGGACGTACCGGGGAGCTGTTTTTT.

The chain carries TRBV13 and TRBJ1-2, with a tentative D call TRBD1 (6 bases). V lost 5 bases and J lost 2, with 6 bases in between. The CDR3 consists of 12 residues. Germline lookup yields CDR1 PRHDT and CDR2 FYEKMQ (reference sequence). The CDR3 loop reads CASSRGNYGYTF. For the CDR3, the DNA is TGTGCCAGCAGCAGGGGGAACTATGGCTACACCTTC.

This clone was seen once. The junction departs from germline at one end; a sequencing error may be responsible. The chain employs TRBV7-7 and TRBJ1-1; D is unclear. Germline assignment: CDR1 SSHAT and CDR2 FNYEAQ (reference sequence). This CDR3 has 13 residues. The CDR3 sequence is CASSLVFPGEAFF. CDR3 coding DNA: TGTGCTAGCAGCTTAGTTTTTCCGGGTGAAGCTTTCTTT.

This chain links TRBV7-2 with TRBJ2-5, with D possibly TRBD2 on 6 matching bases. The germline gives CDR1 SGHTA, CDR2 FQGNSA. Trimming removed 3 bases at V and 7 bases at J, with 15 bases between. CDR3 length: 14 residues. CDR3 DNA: TGTGCCAGCAGCTTCCCGGCGGGGCCGAGGACCCAGTACTTC. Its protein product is CASSFPAGPRTQYF. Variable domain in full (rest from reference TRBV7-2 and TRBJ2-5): GAGVSQSPSNKVTEKGKDVELRCDPISGHTALYWYRQSLGQGLEFLIYFQGNSAPDKSGLPSDRFSAERTGGSVSTLTIQRTQQEDSAVYLCASSFPAGPRTQYFGPGTRLLVL.

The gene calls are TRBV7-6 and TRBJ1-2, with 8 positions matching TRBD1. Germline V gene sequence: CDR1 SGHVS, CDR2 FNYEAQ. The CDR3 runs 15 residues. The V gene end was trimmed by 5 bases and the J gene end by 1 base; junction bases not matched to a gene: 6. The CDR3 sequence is CASSRGTGDNYGYTF. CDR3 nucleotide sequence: TGTGCCAGCAGCCGAGGGACAGGAGATAACTATGGCTACACCTTC.

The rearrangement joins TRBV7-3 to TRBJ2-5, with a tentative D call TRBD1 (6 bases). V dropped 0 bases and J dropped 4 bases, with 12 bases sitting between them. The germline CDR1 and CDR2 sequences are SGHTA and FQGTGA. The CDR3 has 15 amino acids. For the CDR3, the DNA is TGTGCCAGCAGCTTAACGAATGTAGGGGGAGAGACCCAGTACTTC. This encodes CASSLTNVGGETQYF.

The CDR3: CASSPRRDQPQHF. The CDR3 nucleotides are TGTGCCAGCAGCCCGAGGCGGGATCAGCCCCAGCATTTT. The chain uses TRBV9 and TRBJ1-5; D uncertain. Germline V gene sequence: CDR1 SGDLS, CDR2 YYNGEE. V lost 4 bases and J 5 bases, leaving 10 bases between the germline ends. CDR3 length equals 13 residues.

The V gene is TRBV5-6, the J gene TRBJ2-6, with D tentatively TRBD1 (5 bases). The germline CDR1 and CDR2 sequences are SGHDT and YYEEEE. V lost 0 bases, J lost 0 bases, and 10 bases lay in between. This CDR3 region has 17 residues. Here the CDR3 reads CASSLVPGNSGANVLTF. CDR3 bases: TGTGCCAGCAGCTTGGTACCAGGGAACTCTGGGGCCAACGTCCTGACTTTC. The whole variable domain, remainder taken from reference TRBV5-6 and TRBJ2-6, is DAGVTQSPTHLIKTRGQQVTLRCSPKSGHDTVSWYQQALGQGPQFIFQYYEEEERQRGNFPDRFSGHQFPNYSSELNVNALLLGDSALYLCASSLVPGNSGANVLTFGAGSRLTVL.

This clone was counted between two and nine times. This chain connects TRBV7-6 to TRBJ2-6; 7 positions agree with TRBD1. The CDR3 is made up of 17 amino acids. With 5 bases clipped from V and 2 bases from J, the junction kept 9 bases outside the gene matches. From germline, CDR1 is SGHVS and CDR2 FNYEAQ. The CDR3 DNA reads TGTGCCAGCAGCCCCAGACCTACAGGGGCTGGGGCCAACGTCCTGACTTTC. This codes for CASSPRPTGAGANVLTF.

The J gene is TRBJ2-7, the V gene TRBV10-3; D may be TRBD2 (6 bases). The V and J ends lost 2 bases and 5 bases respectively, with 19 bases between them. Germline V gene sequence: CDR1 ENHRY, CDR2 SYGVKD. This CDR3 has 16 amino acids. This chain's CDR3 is CAISENPSVGFNEQYF. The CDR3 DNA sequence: TGTGCCATCAGTGAGAATCCTAGCGTCGGGTTCAACGAGCAGTACTTC.

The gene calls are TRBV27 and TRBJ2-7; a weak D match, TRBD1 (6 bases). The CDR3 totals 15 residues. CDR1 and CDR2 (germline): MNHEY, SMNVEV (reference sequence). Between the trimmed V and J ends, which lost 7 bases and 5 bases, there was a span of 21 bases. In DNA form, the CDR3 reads TGTGCCAGCATGGCTGGGGGCCCCATAAGGGACGAGCAGTACTTC. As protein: CASMAGGPIRDEQYF.

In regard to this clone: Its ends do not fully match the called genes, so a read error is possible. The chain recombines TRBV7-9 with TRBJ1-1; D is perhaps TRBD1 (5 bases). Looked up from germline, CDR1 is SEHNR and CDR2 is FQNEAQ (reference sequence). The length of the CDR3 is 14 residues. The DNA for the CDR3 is TGTTCCAGCAGCTTGTCATCAGGGTTGACTGAAGCTTTCTTT. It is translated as CSSSLSSGLTEAFF.

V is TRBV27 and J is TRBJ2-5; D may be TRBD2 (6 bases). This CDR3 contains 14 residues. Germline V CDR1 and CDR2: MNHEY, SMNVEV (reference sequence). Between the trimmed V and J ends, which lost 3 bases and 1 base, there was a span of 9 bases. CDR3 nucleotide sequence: TGTGCCAGCAGTTTCAGGAGGGCCCAAGAGACCCAGTACTTC. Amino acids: CASSFRRAQETQYF.